The 10 T cell receptor beta chains in this list originate from one sample, sequenced in a study of blood T cell repertoires in COVID-19. Using immunoSEQ multiplex PCR, the repertoire was profiled, and TCRdb retains in-frame clones only, with some absent. The sample records about 46,000 clones, roughly nine tenths being singletons. The sequenced sample consisted of peripheral blood. These receptors were obtained from a man between 65 and 80 years old with active COVID-19.

In its sample, this clone is medium-sized. In DNA form, the CDR3 reads TGTGCCAGCAGCCACGGAGGGGGCACAGATACGCAGTATTTT. This codes for CASSHGGGTDTQYF. The chain links TRBV5-4 to TRBJ2-3; a weak D match, TRBD2 (6 bases). The CDR3 contains 14 residues. CDR1 is SGHNT, CDR2 YYREEE, per germline (reference sequence). V gave up 4 bases and J gave up 1 base, with 10 bases separating them.

The rearrangement uses TRBV9 and TRBJ1-3, with a weak D call TRBD1 (5 bases). Germline loops: CDR1 SGDLS, CDR2 YYNGEE. This CDR3 region has 14 residues. V lost 0 bases and J 7 bases, leaving 11 bases between the germline ends. For the CDR3, the DNA is TGTGCCAGCAGCGTAGGGTGGACATCTAACACCATATATTTT. Encoded protein: CASSVGWTSNTIYF.

The V call is TRBV5-5, the J call TRBJ2-7; the match to TRBD2 covers 12 bases. The germline V gene encodes CDR1 SGHKS and CDR2 YYEKEE (reference sequence). There are 16 residues in the CDR3. After removal of 4 bases from V and 5 bases from J, the junction contained 10 bases not matched to a gene. CDR3 amino acids: CASSRLAGVLLDEQYF. The CDR3 nucleotides read TGTGCCAGCAGCCGACTAGCGGGGGTTTTGCTGGACGAGCAGTACTTC.

The V call is TRBV15, the J call TRBJ2-1; D perhaps matches TRBD1 (6 bases). V was pared by 5 bases and J by 10 bases, with 15 bases between. Germline V gene lookup returns CDR1 LNHNV and CDR2 YYDKDF (reference sequence). The CDR3 loop spans 13 amino acids. The CDR3 DNA sequence: TGTGCCACCAGCTTCCAAACAGGGTTCGAGCAGTTCTTC. Translating gives CATSFQTGFEQFF.

V is TRBV28 and J is TRBJ2-3, with TRBD1 matching 9 bases. This CDR3 region has 15 residues. The V gene end was trimmed by 6 bases and the J gene end by 4 bases; junction bases not matched to a gene: 8. CDR1 MDHEN and CDR2 SYDVKM come from the germline V gene. This CDR3 is CASSSRDRVADTQYF. The CDR3 nucleotides are TGTGCCAGCAGCTCTAGGGACAGGGTTGCAGATACGCAGTATTTT.

This rearrangement joins TRBV29-1 to TRBJ1-4; no definite D call. Trimming cost V 5 bases and J 7 bases, with 14 bases left between them. CDR3 length: 13 residues. From germline, CDR1 is SQVTM and CDR2 ANQGSEA. CDR3 region: CSVTAGLGEKLFF. CDR3 sequence (DNA): TGCAGCGTTACGGCGGGATTGGGTGAAAAACTGTTTTTT.

This clone was recorded only once. The gene calls are TRBV7-9 and TRBJ2-5; 8 nucleotides line up with TRBD2. Germline CDR1 is SEHNR and CDR2 is FQNEAQ (reference sequence). The CDR3 loop spans 14 amino acids. V trimming: 1 base; J trimming: 5 bases; junction bases outside the gene matches: 3. CDR3 region: CASSLGLAGETQYF. CDR3 sequence (DNA): TGTGCCAGCAGCTTAGGTTTAGCGGGGGAGACCCAGTACTTC.

This rearrangement joins TRBV12-3 or TRBV12-4 to TRBJ2-7; 7 positions agree with TRBD1. Trimming removed 1 base from V and 4 bases from J; junction bases left unmatched: 1. This CDR3 has 13 residues. The CDR3, as DNA: TGTGCCAGCAGTTTAGGACAGGGATACGAGCAGTACTTC. Translated: CASSLGQGYEQYF.

This chain connects TRBV10-3 to TRBJ2-7; 11 bases align to TRBD1. The germline V gene encodes CDR1 ENHRY and CDR2 SYGVKD. CDR3 size: 12 residues. Trimming removed 10 bases from V and 7 bases from J; junction bases left unmatched: 6. CDR3 nucleotide sequence: TGTGCCAACCGGACAGGGGGCTGTGAGCAGTACTTC. This encodes CANRTGGCEQYF.

This sequence joins TRBV10-3 and TRBJ1-4; no clear D. Germline V CDR1 and CDR2: ENHRY, SYGVKD. The CDR3 contains 13 residues. Trimming pared 4 bases from V and 11 bases from J, leaving 14 bases between. CDR3 DNA sequence: TGTGCCATCAGTGGGGTCTCCGTCGGGAAACTGTTTTTT. Protein: CAISGVSVGKLFF.